A selection of T cell receptor beta chains follows, all from one sample in a study of T-cell reconstitution after alpha-beta-depleted transplantation in children. MiXCR, run by TCRdb on the PCR reads, gives a single entry per CDR3 protein. The table records about 610,000 distinct CDR3 sequences, roughly a tenth of them present only once. The material was PBMCs from the stem cell graft donor, obtained from the stem cell graft. Source of these receptors: a human donor who donated a stem cell graft to a child with acute myeloid leukemia. CDR3s include the opening cysteine and the closing phenylalanine or tryptophan. D genes are given only for firm matches. Expanded clones get a size class; other rows say once, few or many, or leave the size out.

NA	NA	TRBV7-2	TRBJ2-3	TGTGCCAGCAGCTTTTCGGACAGGGTTCCTCATACTCGTTTGGCGGGAGTCACAGATACGCAGTATTTT	CASSFSDRVPHTRLAGVTDTQYF
TRBD2	many	TRBV6-1	TRBJ2-3	TGTGCCAGCAGTGACCCGGGACTAGCGGGGACCACAGATACGCAGTATTTT	CASSDPGLAGTTDTQYF
TRBD1	few	TRBV7-2	TRBJ2-7	TGTGCCAGCAGCTTACGGTCGGGACAGACCTACGAGCAGTACTTC	CASSLRSGQTYEQYF
NA	NA	TRBV4-3	TRBJ2-7	TGCGCCAGCAGCCAAGATTGGGGAGCGAGCTACGAGCAGTACTTC	CASSQDWGASYEQYF
TRBD1	NA	TRBV6-1	TRBJ2-7	TGTGCCAGCAGTCCCCCTGACAGGGGTCACAACGAGCAGTACTTC	CASSPPDRGHNEQYF
TRBD2	NA	TRBV27	TRBJ2-1	TGTGCCAGCAGCTGGCTGGGAGGGTCCTACAATGAGCAGTTCTTC	CASSWLGGSYNEQFF
NA	many	TRBV5-1	TRBJ2-1	TGCGCCAGCAGCTTGGCAGCAGGGTTTAATGAGCAGTTCTTC	CASSLAAGFNEQFF
TRBD2	NA	TRBV27	TRBJ2-1	TGTGCCAGCAGTTTCCCTTCCGGGAGGGCCGGAAATGAGCAGTTCTTC	CASSFPSGRAGNEQFF
TRBD2	few	TRBV19	TRBJ2-1	TGTGCCAGTAGTGGTCTGACTAGCGGGAGCTGGGATGAGCAGTTCTTC	CASSGLTSGSWDEQFF
TRBD2	many	TRBV25-1	TRBJ2-3	TGTGCCAGCAGTCCCCTAGCGGCCAGCGGCACAGATACGCAGTATTTT	CASSPLAASGTDTQYF
NA	NA	TRBV15	TRBJ1-5	TGTGCCACCAGCAGAGAACCAGGGACTCAGCCCCAGCATTTT	CATSREPGTQPQHF
TRBD2	few	TRBV29-1	TRBJ2-7	TGCAGCGTTGAAGAGAGACTAGCGGGAGTAAGGGAGCAGTACTTC	CSVEERLAGVREQYF
TRBD1	NA	TRBV6-1	TRBJ2-7	TGTGCCAGCAGCCGAAACAGGGGGAGCTCCTACGAGCAGCACTTC	CASSRNRGSSYEQHF
TRBD1	NA	TRBV7-9	TRBJ1-2	TGTGCCAGCAGCTTGGACAGGGCGAATGGCTACACCTTC	CASSLDRANGYTF
NA	many	TRBV4-2	TRBJ2-3	TGTGCCAGCAGCCAAGGTGGAGATACGCAGTATTTT	CASSQGGDTQYF
NA	NA	TRBV12-3/TRBV12-4	TRBJ2-7	TGTGCCAGCAGTTTGAAGGCGCTTGGGGAGCAGTACTTC	CASSLKALGEQYF
TRBD2	many	TRBV11-3	TRBJ2-1	TGTGCCAGCAGCTTTGGACTAGCGGGAATTCCTTCCTACAATGAGCAGTTCTTC	CASSFGLAGIPSYNEQFF
NA	many	TRBV12-3/TRBV12-4	TRBJ1-4	TGCGCCAGCAGCCTTTCGGGGAATGAAAAACTGTTTTTT	CASSLSGNEKLFF
NA	NA	TRBV5-1	TRBJ2-3	TGCGCCAGCAGCTTGGAGGGTAGCAGGACAGATACGCAGTATTTT	CASSLEGSRTDTQYF
NA	few	TRBV24-1	TRBJ1-1	TGTGCCACCAGTGATACGACGGCGAACACTGAAGCTTTCTTT	CATSDTTANTEAFF
NA	NA	TRBV19	TRBJ2-2	TGTGCCAGTAGTATGGTTCGGACCGGGGAGCTGTTTTTT	CASSMVRTGELFF
NA	NA	TRBV4-2	TRBJ1-2	TGTGCCAGCAGCCAAGAGGTAACGGGGAACTATGGCTACACCTTC	CASSQEVTGNYGYTF
TRBD2	many	TRBV7-2	TRBJ2-5	TGTGCCAGCAGCTTATTGCCTAGCGGGAGTGTGACCCAGTACTTC	CASSLLPSGSVTQYF
NA	few	TRBV21-1	TRBJ2-4	TGTGCCAGCAGCAAACAAGCTTTAGCGGAACTAGCCAAAAACATTCAGTACTTC	CASSKQALAELAKNIQYF
NA	NA	TRBV20-1	TRBJ1-1	TGCAGGACCGATTTCCCTGAAGCTTTCTTT	CRTDFPEAFF
NA	many	TRBV27	TRBJ1-2	TGTGCCAGCAGTTTCAGGGGTTACTACGGCTACACCTTC	CASSFRGYYGYTF
NA	many	TRBV10-3	TRBJ2-1	TGTGCCATCAGTGCCCAGCTGGGTGAGCAGTTCTTC	CAISAQLGEQFF
NA	many	TRBV27	TRBJ2-7	TGTGCCAGCAGGCGCTCCGGGGCCTACGAGCAGTACTTC	CASRRSGAYEQYF
TRBD2	NA	TRBV12-3/TRBV12-4	TRBJ2-1	TGTGCCAGCAGTTTATTCAGGTGGCGGGAGGGCCCGGGTGAGCAGTTCTTC	CASSLFRWREGPGEQFF
NA	many	TRBV29-1	TRBJ2-1	TGCAGCGTCGGACTGACAGACAATGAGCAGTTCTTC	CSVGLTDNEQFF
NA	few	TRBV12-3/TRBV12-4	TRBJ2-7	TGTGCCAGCAGCCAATCCCCGGCGGGGTTCGACGAGCAGTACTTC	CASSQSPAGFDEQYF
NA	many	TRBV9	TRBJ2-1	TGTGCCAGCAGCGTAGTGTCAGCGTCCTACAATGAGCAGTTCTTC	CASSVVSASYNEQFF
NA	few	TRBV28	TRBJ1-2	TGTGCCAGCAACAGACAAGACCCTAGGGGCTATGGCTACACCTTC	CASNRQDPRGYGYTF
NA	NA	TRBV20-1	TRBJ2-7	TGCAGTGCTAGAGACAGCAAAGCCTACGAGCAGTACTTC	CSARDSKAYEQYF
TRBD2	few	TRBV20-1	TRBJ2-3	TGCAGTGCTGGAGGCGGGAGGGCCGGCACAGATACGCAGTATTTT	CSAGGGRAGTDTQYF
NA	few	TRBV29-1	TRBJ1-1	TGCAGCGCCGTACAGGTGAACACTGAAGCTTTCTTT	CSAVQVNTEAFF